The 19 T cell receptor beta chains given below trace back to one sample, sequenced in a study of siplizumab effects on memory and regulatory T cells (dated by TCRdb to the late 2010s). Library construction relied on the immunoSEQ multiplex PCR assay. TCRdb retrieved this table from immuneACCESS and kept in-frame rearrangements only. Not all clones are present; in checked studies, unresolved V genes account for under half, and no reason is known for the remainder. This sample has some 6,000 clones in its table, and about 60% of those were observed once. The top ten constitute 15% of the sample. Sample: effector memory CD8+ T cells sorted from blood. This sample's cell subset or site label indicates: unstimulated CD8+ effector memory T cells. Receptor source: a human donor in good health.

This rearrangement joins TRBV4-2 to TRBJ2-3; D is uncertain. V shed 2 bases and J shed 6 bases, with 9 bases lying between them. CDR3 size: 13 residues. Germline CDR1 and CDR2: LGHNA and YNFKEQ. CDR3 in DNA: TGTGCCAGCAGCCAATCGGTCGGGGATACGCAGTATTTT. It yields the protein CASSQSVGDTQYF.

V is TRBV5-1 and J is TRBJ1-5; no clear D. CDR3 length: 13 residues. CDR1 SGHRS and CDR2 YFSETQ come from the germline V gene. The ends were cut back, 0 bases at V and 7 bases at J, with 8 bases in the middle. CDR3 loop: CASSLAGGQPQHF. The CDR3 bases are TGCGCCAGCAGCTTGGCCGGAGGACAGCCCCAGCATTTT.

The chain recombines TRBV14 with TRBJ2-2; D gene ambiguous. The germline V gene has CDR1 SGHDN and CDR2 FVKESK. Trimming pared 4 bases from V and 2 bases from J, leaving 8 bases between. The CDR3 contains 14 residues. The CDR3 protein is CASSPWSNTGELFF. The CDR3 DNA sequence: TGTGCCAGCAGCCCATGGTCTAACACCGGGGAGCTGTTTTTT.

The CDR3 protein is CASSLYGRVETQYF. In DNA, the CDR3 is TGTGCCAGCAGCTTATACGGCCGTGTGGAGACCCAGTACTTC. V gene TRBV11-2 combines with J gene TRBJ2-5; no firm D call. Germline V gene data show CDR1 as SGHAT and CDR2 as FQNNGV. Deletions cut 2 bases from V and 5 bases from J, with 12 bases between. This CDR3 is built from 14 residues.

The gene calls are TRBV27 and TRBJ1-1, with unresolved D. CDR1 is MNHEY and CDR2 is SMNVEV in the germline V gene (reference sequence). CDR3 length: 12 residues. Trimming took 3 bases from V and 10 from J, leaving 12 bases between them. The CDR3 DNA reads as TGTGCCAGCAGTTTCTCCAAAAAGGGAGCTTTCTTT. It codes for CASSFSKKGAFF.

This clone was seen a handful of times. The chain recombines TRBV2 with TRBJ1-2, with D unclear. Trimming took off 8 bases at V and 3 bases at J, with 19 bases between the two ends. CDR3 length: 15 amino acids. Looked up from germline, CDR1 is SNHLY and CDR2 is FYNNEI. The CDR3 protein is CASPPDSGIDYGYTF. The DNA of the CDR3 is TGTGCCAGCCCTCCGGATTCGGGGATCGACTATGGCTACACCTTC.

This clone showed up just a few times. This chain links TRBV18 with TRBJ2-1, with 9 bases matching TRBD1. Germline-derived CDR1 and CDR2 are KGHSH and LQKENI. The V and J ends lost 2 bases and 5 bases, in that order; junction bases with no gene match: 10. This CDR3 has 17 amino acids. The CDR3: CASSPNSWDRVNNEQFF. The CDR3 bases are TGTGCCAGCTCACCAAACTCGTGGGACAGGGTGAACAATGAGCAGTTCTTC.

The gene calls are TRBV6-4 and TRBJ2-3; 9 nucleotides align to TRBD2. V dropped 4 bases and J dropped 2; count of bases not matched to a gene: 4. Germline CDR1 MRHNA, CDR2 SNTAGT. The CDR3 contains 15 residues. CDR3 loop: CASSASGESTDTQYF. The CDR3 DNA reads as TGTGCCAGCAGTGCTAGCGGGGAGTCCACAGATACGCAGTATTTT.

The CDR3 loop reads CASSRHRQGTDLSYEQYF. CDR3 DNA: TGTGCCAGCTCTCGCCACAGACAGGGGACTGACCTATCCTACGAGCAGTACTTC. The genes are TRBV18 and TRBJ2-7; TRBD1 aligns across 8 bases. Germline assignment: CDR1 KGHSH and CDR2 LQKENI. V shed 6 bases, J shed 1 base, and the junction held 17 bases outside the gene matches. The CDR3 spans 18 residues.

The chain joins TRBV9 to TRBJ2-2; the D is unclear. CDR1 is SGDLS, CDR2 YYNGEE, per germline. With 3 bases removed from V and 5 bases from J, the gap between germline ends came to 8 bases. The CDR3 totals 13 residues. CDR3 coding DNA: TGTGCCAGCAGCGACAGAAGGACCGGGGAGCTGTTTTTT. This encodes CASSDRRTGELFF.

V gene TRBV28 combines with J gene TRBJ2-1; 7 positions agree with TRBD2. V gave up 6 bases and J gave up 9 bases; unmatched junction bases: 17. The CDR3 runs 16 residues. Germline V gives CDR1 MDHEN, CDR2 SYDVKM. CDR3 bases: TGTGCCAGCAGACCAAACAGACGGGAGGCAATGGGTGAGCAGTTCTTC. Its protein product is CASRPNRREAMGEQFF.

The genes are TRBV6-1 and TRBJ2-2, with D perhaps TRBD2 (5 bases). CDR3 size: 13 residues. From germline, CDR1 is MNHNS and CDR2 SASEGT. Trimming removed 10 bases at V and 6 bases at J, with 15 bases between. CDR3: CAIPGLGSGELFF. In DNA form, the CDR3 reads TGTGCCATCCCCGGACTGGGCTCCGGGGAGCTGTTTTTT.

V is TRBV29-1 and J is TRBJ1-2; 7 bases fit TRBD1. Germline V CDR1 and CDR2: SQVTM, ANQGSEA. J gave up 2 bases and V 0 bases, and 3 bases lay outside the gene matches. The CDR3 length is 14 residues. CDR3 DNA sequence: TGCAGCGTTGAAGATACAGGGGTCAACTATGGCTACACCTTC. Translated: CSVEDTGVNYGYTF.

The J gene is TRBJ1-5, the V gene TRBV19; D not certain. Trimming removed 3 bases from V and 3 bases from J, with 9 bases in between. Per germline, CDR1 LNHDA and CDR2 SQIVND (reference sequence). The CDR3 extends over 14 amino acids. DNA for the CDR3: TGTGCCAGTAGTATGGGCGGCTTCAATCAGCCCCAGCATTTT. Protein product: CASSMGGFNQPQHF.

Only one count was recorded for this clone. This chain links TRBV6-4 with TRBJ2-3, with a possible D match to TRBD1 (6 bases). The CDR3 runs 13 residues. The germline gives CDR1 MRHNA, CDR2 SNTAGT. V lost 4 bases and J 6 bases, leaving 11 bases between the germline ends. CDR3 protein: CASSGGHPDTQYF. The CDR3 nucleotides read TGTGCCAGCAGTGGGGGACACCCCGATACGCAGTATTTT.

This chain connects TRBV6-1 to TRBJ2-7, with 8 bases lining up with TRBD2. CDR3 length: 13 amino acids. Looked up from germline, CDR1 is MNHNS and CDR2 is SASEGT. The junction had 6 bases not matched to a gene; V was cut back by 8 bases and J by 3 bases. CDR3 DNA sequence: TGTGCCAGCGGAGAGGGGACTAGCTACGAGCAGTACTTC. Its translation is CASGEGTSYEQYF.

V is TRBV6-4 and J is TRBJ2-1; TRBD1 aligns across 11 bases. The CDR3 spans 15 residues. The J segment lost 3 bases and the V segment lost 3 bases, leaving 1 base of the junction unmatched. Germline V gene lookup returns CDR1 MRHNA and CDR2 SNTAGT. The CDR3 here is CASSEGTGGYNEQFF. CDR3 in DNA: TGTGCCAGCAGTGAAGGGACAGGGGGCTACAATGAGCAGTTCTTC.

J is TRBJ1-5 and V is TRBV7-3, with 8 bases aligning to TRBD1. Unmatched junction bases numbered 6, after V lost 10 bases and J lost 1 base. Germline-derived CDR1 and CDR2 are SGHTA and FQGTGA. This CDR3 comprises 14 residues. The CDR3 sequence: CATDRGPSNQPQHF. CDR3 in DNA: TGTGCCACCGACAGGGGCCCCAGCAATCAGCCCCAGCATTTT.

The rearrangement joins TRBV6-5 to TRBJ1-2; D unresolved. Germline CDR1 reads MNHEY; CDR2 reads SVGAGI. The ends were cut back, 0 bases at V and 8 bases at J, with 16 bases in the middle. The CDR3 runs to 15 residues. CDR3 DNA sequence: TGTGCCAGCAGTTACTCGAAGGCTAGCCTACACGGCTACACCTTC. Protein: CASSYSKASLHGYTF.